This passage covers 26 T cell receptor beta chains from one sample sequenced in a study of cytomegalovirus exposure and HLA in healthy donors. In the PCR, 60 Vbeta and 13 Jbeta primers were used. The repertoire was sequenced with immunoSEQ multiplex PCR; TCRdb's copy has only in-frame clones and lacks some. The data hold about 110,000 clones, with around 75% observed a single time. The source material was PBMCs. Source of these receptors: a man aged 25 to 40 in good health and CMV-seropositive.

A note on this clone: Other nucleotide sequences in the sample specify the same CDR3. The chain has TRBV9 and TRBJ1-4, with D perhaps TRBD1 (5 bases). CDR3 length equals 15 residues. Trimming took off 2 bases at V and 8 bases at J, with 16 bases between the two ends. Germline CDR1 SGDLS, CDR2 YYNGEE. The CDR3 DNA follows: TGTGCCAGCAGCGTGTTGGGGACCGGGGGAGAAAAACTGTTTTTT. It encodes CASSVLGTGGEKLFF.

The chain carries TRBV4-1 and TRBJ2-7, with TRBD2 as a possible D gene (5 bases). The CDR3 is 13 residues long. Germline lookup yields CDR1 MGHRA and CDR2 YSYEKL. Trimming pared 4 bases from V and 3 bases from J, leaving 10 bases between. The CDR3 nucleotides are TGCGCCAGCAGCCTGACGGAGGTCTACGAGCAGTACTTC. It encodes CASSLTEVYEQYF.

This clone was detected once. The rearrangement links TRBV5-8 to TRBJ1-5; a weak D match, TRBD1 (5 bases). The CDR3 loop spans 16 amino acids. The V end was cut by 0 bases, the J end by 6 bases, with 16 bases between. Germline V gives CDR1 SGHTS, CDR2 YDEGEE. CDR3 nucleotides: TGTGCCAGCAGCTTGGGGGCGTTTGTCAGGGCTCAGCCCCAGCATTTT. This gives the protein CASSLGAFVRAQPQHF. The variable domain in full, with the rest retrieved from reference TRBV5-8 and TRBJ1-5, is EAGVTQSPTHLIKTRGQQATLRCSPISGHTSVYWYQQALGLGLQFLLWYDEGEERNRGNFPPRFSGRQFPNYSSELNVNALELEDSALYLCASSLGAFVRAQPQHFGDGTRLSIL.

The chain employs TRBV18 and TRBJ1-5, with 11 bases that match TRBD1. This CDR3 region has 16 residues. Germline lookup yields CDR1 KGHSH and CDR2 LQKENI. V was clipped by 0 bases and J by 4 bases; unmatched bases: 2. The CDR3 region is CASSPPGTGGNQPQHF. The CDR3, as DNA: TGTGCCAGCTCACCACCCGGGACAGGGGGAAATCAGCCCCAGCATTTT.

The chain's CDR3 is CASKGRTEGAFF. DNA of the CDR3: TGTGCCAGTAAGGGAAGAACCGAGGGAGCTTTCTTT. The rearrangement uses TRBV19 and TRBJ1-1; D is undetermined. The CDR3 spans 12 residues. Looked up from germline, CDR1 is LNHDA and CDR2 is SQIVND (reference sequence). V was pared by 7 bases and J by 10 bases, with 16 bases between.

There are a few counts of this clone. The rearrangement joins TRBV21-1 to TRBJ2-7; the table's D call TRBD2 went unverified against the DNA. TRBV21-1 is marked as a pseudogene. There are 14 residues in the CDR3. Here the CDR3 reads CASSPMGGAYEQYF. The CDR3 coding sequence is TGTGCCAGCAGCCCAATGGGAGGGGCCTACGAGCAGTACTTC.

The V call is TRBV13, the J call TRBJ1-4; no clear D. This CDR3 contains 14 residues. Between the trimmed V and J ends, which lost 3 bases and 7 bases, there was a span of 12 bases. Germline assignment: CDR1 PRHDT and CDR2 FYEKMQ (reference sequence). The DNA of the CDR3 is TGTGCCAGCAGCTTCCCGTGGGCCCGTGAAAAACTGTTTTTT. This encodes CASSFPWAREKLFF.

V gene TRBV15 combines with J gene TRBJ2-7; tentative D call: TRBD2 (6 bases). Per germline, CDR1 LNHNV and CDR2 YYDKDF (reference sequence). Trimming removed 3 bases at V and 1 base at J, with 13 bases between. This CDR3 region has 15 residues. The CDR3 region has the DNA TGTGCCACCAGCAGTCCGGCGGGGCGATCCTACGAGCAGTACTTC. It translates to CATSSPAGRSYEQYF.

This chain connects TRBV7-8 to TRBJ1-1; 10 nucleotides line up with TRBD1. Germline values: CDR1 SGHVS, CDR2 FQNEAQ. Losses at the gene ends were 5 bases for V and 3 bases for J; bases not matched to a gene: 12. This CDR3 is built from 17 residues. The CDR3 reads CASSARTGGAADTEAFF. DNA for the CDR3: TGTGCCAGCAGCGCGCGGACAGGGGGTGCCGCGGACACTGAAGCTTTCTTT.

This clone was recorded only once. In the same sample, other DNA sequences code for this CDR3. This chain connects TRBV29-1 to TRBJ1-2, with a weak D call TRBD1 (6 bases). Trimming took 7 bases from V and 4 from J, leaving 19 bases between them. The CDR3 extends over 14 amino acids. Germline V gene lookup returns CDR1 SQVTM and CDR2 ANQGSEA. CDR3: CSATGTPPAYGYTF. CDR3 coding DNA: TGCAGCGCCACCGGGACACCCCCTGCCTATGGCTACACCTTC. The full variable domain, in which reference TRBV29-1 and TRBJ1-2 provide the parts outside the CDR3, is SAVISQKPSRDICQRGTSLTIQCQVDSQVTMMFWYRQQPGQSLTLIATANQGSEATYESGFVIDKFPISRPNLTFSTLTVSNMSPEDSSIYLCSATGTPPAYGYTFGSGTRLTVV.

V usage is TRBV4-2 and J usage is TRBJ1-2; D gene unclear. Trimming pared 1 base from V and 0 bases from J, leaving 9 bases between. This CDR3 comprises 15 residues. Germline V gene sequence: CDR1 LGHNA, CDR2 YNFKEQ. The CDR3 nucleotides read TGTGCCAGCAGCCAAGGGTTCCAGACTAACTATGGCTACACCTTC. Residues: CASSQGFQTNYGYTF.

This clone showed up just once. This CDR3 is CASSPRGKQGNQPQHF. DNA for the CDR3: TGTGCCAGTAGTCCCCGGGGTAAGCAGGGCAATCAGCCCCAGCATTTT. V and J are TRBV19 and TRBJ1-5; D unresolved. CDR3 length: 16 residues. The ends were cut back, 5 bases at V and 2 bases at J, with 16 bases in the middle. CDR1 and CDR2 (germline): LNHDA, SQIVND (reference sequence).

As for this clone: One end of the junction varies from germline; a read error may be responsible. The chain is built from TRBV5-6 and TRBJ2-5, with 10 bases identical to TRBD2. Germline assignment: CDR1 SGHDT and CDR2 YYEEEE. This CDR3 is built from 13 residues. This CDR3 is CASGLAGEEIQYF. The DNA for the CDR3 is TGTGCCAGCGGTCTAGCGGGGGAAGAGATCCAGTACTTC.

The V call is TRBV4-2, the J call TRBJ1-1; TRBD1 aligns across 9 bases. V lost 5 bases to trimming and J lost 10 bases; unmatched junction nucleotides: 11. From germline, CDR1 is LGHNA and CDR2 YNFKEQ. The CDR3 sequence is 14 residues long. CDR3 DNA: TGTGCCAGCAGCAATGAACAGGGGGCGCTGGGAGCTTTCTTT. It codes for CASSNEQGALGAFF.

This clone appeared a few times. This chain joins TRBV6-5 and TRBJ1-2; possibly TRBD1 for D (6 bases). Germline lookup yields CDR1 MNHEY and CDR2 SVGAGI. V was pared by 7 bases and J by 5 bases, with 14 bases between. The CDR3 length is 13 residues. The CDR3 DNA sequence: TGTGCCAGCACCCGCCCAGGGGCTTATGGCTACACCTTC. Residues: CASTRPGAYGYTF.

V and J are TRBV2 and TRBJ2-7; 8 bases line up with TRBD2. From germline, CDR1 is SNHLY and CDR2 FYNNEI. J was trimmed by 2 bases and V by 2 bases; bases with no gene match: 5. The CDR3 totals 15 residues. The CDR3 region has the DNA TGTGCCAGCAGTGAAACTAGCGGCGCGACCTACGAGCAGTACTTC. It codes for CASSETSGATYEQYF.

The chain combines TRBV5-1 with TRBJ2-7; D is unclear. Germline CDR1 reads SGHRS; CDR2 reads YFSETQ. This CDR3 is built from 15 residues. V was pared by 0 bases and J by 4 bases, with 14 bases between. CDR3 in DNA: TGCGCCAGCAGCTTGGGGGTACAGAATCAGTACGAGCAGTACTTC. This encodes CASSLGVQNQYEQYF.

CDR3 DNA: TGTGCCAGTACCCGGGTGGAGGGGGGGGCAAGCGCTGAAGCTTTCTTT. Translated: CASTRVEGGASAEAFF. V usage is TRBV19 and J usage is TRBJ1-1; a weak D match, TRBD1 (6 bases). Between the trimmed V and J ends, which lost 7 bases and 6 bases, there was a span of 24 bases. CDR1 and CDR2 (germline): LNHDA, SQIVND (reference sequence). CDR3 length: 16 residues. Full variable domain (rest looked up from reference TRBV19 and TRBJ1-1): DGGITQSPKYLFRKEGQNVTLSCEQNLNHDAMYWYRQDPGQGLRLIYYSQIVNDFQKGDIAEGYSVSREKKESFPLTVTSAQKNPTAFYLCASTRVEGGASAEAFFGQGTRLTVV.

The V call is TRBV6-1, the J call TRBJ1-1; maybe TRBD1 (6 bases). Germline lookup yields CDR1 MNHNS and CDR2 SASEGT. V lost 6 bases to trimming and J lost 1 base, with 9 bases between them. The CDR3 runs to 13 residues. The CDR3 bases are TGTGCCAGCAGCAGGGGTGCGAACACTGAAGCTTTCTTT. Its protein product is CASSRGANTEAFF.

J is TRBJ2-7 and V is TRBV6-6; 8 positions agree with TRBD2. Germline CDR1 is MNHNY and CDR2 is SVGAGI (reference sequence). Losses at the gene ends were 0 bases for V and 6 bases for J; bases not matched to a gene: 4. The CDR3 runs 14 residues. CDR3 sequence (DNA): TGTGCCAGCAGTTACTCGACTAGCGTTGGCGAGCAGTACTTC. It yields the protein CASSYSTSVGEQYF.

V and J are TRBV13 and TRBJ1-1; TRBD1 agrees at 8 bases. The trim removed 4 bases at V and 2 bases at J, leaving 3 bases unmatched. Germline CDR1 PRHDT, CDR2 FYEKMQ (reference sequence). This CDR3 spans 14 amino acids. CDR3 protein: CASSYGQGNTEAFF. Written as DNA, the CDR3 is TGTGCCAGCAGCTACGGACAGGGCAACACTGAAGCTTTCTTT.

The chain couples TRBV25-1 to TRBJ1-6, with D uncertain. Germline CDR1 MGHDK, CDR2 SYGVNS. Trimming shortened V by 6 bases and J by 10 bases, and 19 bases separated the two germline ends. The CDR3 totals 15 residues. The CDR3 nucleotides are TGTGCCAGCAGCGCAGGTAGTCCGAACCGGTCACCCCTCCACTTT. Translation: CASSAGSPNRSPLHF.

The chain links TRBV2 to TRBJ1-4, with D tentatively TRBD1 (5 bases). The V end was cut by 4 bases, the J end by 8 bases, with 11 bases between. Germline lookup yields CDR1 SNHLY and CDR2 FYNNEI. This CDR3 has 13 amino acids. CDR3 nucleotide sequence: TGTGCCAGCAGTGTCAATTCAGGGGAAAAACTGTTTTTT. Translation gives CASSVNSGEKLFF.

This sequence joins TRBV15 and TRBJ2-1; the match to TRBD2 covers 11 bases. The V gene end was trimmed by 5 bases and the J gene end by 8 bases; junction bases not matched to a gene: 11. The germline V gene encodes CDR1 LNHNV and CDR2 YYDKDF (reference sequence). CDR3 length equals 16 residues. The CDR3 spells CATSGAPGLAVHEQFF. CDR3 nucleotide sequence: TGTGCCACCAGCGGGGCCCCGGGACTAGCGGTTCATGAGCAGTTCTTC.

This chain links TRBV6-5 with TRBJ2-4, with a weak D call TRBD1 (7 bases). CDR1 MNHEY and CDR2 SVGAGI come from the germline V gene. V was cut by 8 bases and J by 6 bases, with 8 bases left in between. CDR3 size: 11 residues. CDR3 amino acids: CASQGGNIQYF. The CDR3 bases are TGTGCCAGCCAGGGGGGAAACATTCAGTACTTC.

The V gene is TRBV7-6, the J gene TRBJ1-6; 8 bases line up with TRBD1. The CDR3 is made up of 14 amino acids. CDR1 and CDR2 from the germline V gene are SGHVS and FNYEAQ. V lost 1 base and J lost 8; bases outside the gene matches: 1. As DNA, the CDR3 is TGTGCCAGCAGCTTAGAGGGACAGGATTCACCCCTCCACTTT. Amino acid sequence: CASSLEGQDSPLHF. Combining the CDR3 with reference TRBV7-6 and TRBJ1-6 gives the whole variable domain GAGVSQSPRYKVTKRGQDVALRCDPISGHVSLYWYRQALGQGPEFLTYFNYEAQQDKSGLPNDRFSAERPEGSISTLTIQRTEQRDSAMYRCASSLEGQDSPLHFGNGTRLTVT.